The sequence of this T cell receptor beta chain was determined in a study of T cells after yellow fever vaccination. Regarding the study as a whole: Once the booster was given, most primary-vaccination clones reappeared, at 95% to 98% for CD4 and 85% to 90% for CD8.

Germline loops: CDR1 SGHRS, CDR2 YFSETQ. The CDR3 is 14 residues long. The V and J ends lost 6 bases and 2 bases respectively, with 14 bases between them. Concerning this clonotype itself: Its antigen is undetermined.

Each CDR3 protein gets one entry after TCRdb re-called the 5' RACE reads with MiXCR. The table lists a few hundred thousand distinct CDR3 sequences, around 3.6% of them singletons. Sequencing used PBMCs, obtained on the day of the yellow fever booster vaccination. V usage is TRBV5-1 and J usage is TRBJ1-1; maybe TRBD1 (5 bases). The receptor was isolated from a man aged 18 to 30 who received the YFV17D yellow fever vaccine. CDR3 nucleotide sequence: TGCGCCAGCACCTCGGGACCGCCTAACACTGAAGCTTTCTTT. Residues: CASTSGPPNTEAFF.